The source of this TCR beta chain is a study of T cell clonality in common variable immunodeficiency. Study-wide results and limits: TCRbeta clonality was increased in CVID versus healthy controls. In common variable immunodeficiency, TCR beta chains reportedly carried fewer deletions and N-nucleotide insertions. Compared with controls, CVID subjects had fewer shared TCRbeta clones.

Comments on this clone: Antigen specificity is unknown. Read coverage stops 3 residues before the CDR3 terminus; the germline J gene supplies the remainder.

V was pared by 1 base and J by 2 bases, with 15 bases between. CDR1 is DFQATT and CDR2 is SNEGSKA in the germline V gene (reference sequence). The CDR3 totals 15 residues. TCRdb's copy holds only in-frame clones and misses some; the assay was immunoSEQ multiplex PCR. The sample was found to contain tens of thousands of clones, and every one recurs. The V and J genes are TRBV20-1 and TRBJ2-7, with a tentative D call TRBD1 (6 bases). Material for sequencing was peripheral blood mononuclear cells. This sequence was found in a person aged 18 to 70 in good health. The CDR3 region is CSARAPTGWAYEQYF. The CDR3 DNA, read in part, is TGCAGTGCTAGAGCACCCACAGGGTGGGCCTACGAG.